Below are 26 T cell receptor beta chains sequenced from a single sample in a study of T cells in Graves' hyperthyroidism and ophthalmopathy. RNA transcripts gave rise to amplified TCR beta CDR3 regions. Primed by the HTBI set, a first-round RT-PCR was run on the TCR CDR3. TCRdb passed the multiplex PCR reads through MiXCR, listing each CDR3 protein once. The sample consists of some 490,000 distinct CDR3 sequences, about 22% of them appearing once. Sequencing was carried out using blood. These receptors all come from a woman between 70 and 85 years old with Graves' ophthalmopathy.

In this sample, this clonotype turned up many times. Here the CDR3 DNA reads TGTGCCTGGACGACCGGTACAGATACGCAGTATTTT. This sequence encodes CAWTTGTDTQYF. The chain recombines TRBV30 with TRBJ2-3; unclear D gene. The ends were cut back, 4 bases at V and 3 bases at J, with 8 bases in the middle. In germline, CDR1 is GTSNPN, CDR2 SVGIG (reference sequence). This CDR3 is 12 amino acids long.

Only a few counts were recorded for this clonotype. CDR3 nucleotide sequence: TGCAGTGCTAGTGCCGGGTGGCTTGAAAAACTGTTTTTT. Translating gives CSASAGWLEKLFF. The chain carries TRBV20-1 and TRBJ1-4; D is undetermined. The CDR3 consists of 13 residues. The germline gives CDR1 DFQATT, CDR2 SNEGSKA (reference sequence). V gave up 3 bases and J gave up 7 bases, with 12 bases separating them.

The chain joins TRBV18 to TRBJ2-7; D is ambiguous. Germline loops: CDR1 KGHSH, CDR2 LQKENI. The CDR3 totals 13 residues. Trimming took 2 bases from V and 3 from J, leaving 8 bases between them. CDR3: CASSPLERYEQYF. The CDR3 DNA follows: TGTGCCAGCTCACCATTGGAGCGCTACGAGCAGTACTTC. Drawing the rest from reference TRBV18 and TRBJ2-7, the complete variable domain is NAGVMQNPRHLVRRRGQEARLRCSPMKGHSHVYWYRQLPEEGLKFMVYLQKENIIDESGMPKERFSAEFPKEGPSILRIQQVVRGDSAAYFCASSPLERYEQYFGPGTRLTVT.

This clonotype was counted ten times or more. The rearrangement links TRBV27 to TRBJ2-7; 7 bases match TRBD1. The CDR3 totals 14 residues. CDR1 and CDR2 from the germline V gene are MNHEY and SMNVEV (reference sequence). The ends lost 3 bases at V and 4 bases at J; junction bases unmatched: 6. The CDR3 nucleotides read TGTGCCAGCAGTTTCACAGGGGCAGGGTACGAGCAGTACTTC. Its translation: CASSFTGAGYEQYF.

V is TRBV20-1 and J is TRBJ2-3; no reliable D call. The germline CDR1 and CDR2 sequences are DFQATT and SNEGSKA (reference sequence). Trimming shortened V by 5 bases and J by 5 bases, and 8 bases separated the two germline ends. The CDR3 runs 11 residues. The CDR3 DNA reads TGCAGTGCTGGCCCCTTAGATACGCAGTATTTT. It translates to CSAGPLDTQYF.

This clonotype was seen a few times. The V call is TRBV11-3, the J call TRBJ1-4; weak D call: TRBD1 (5 bases). The V and J ends lost 6 bases and 0 bases respectively, with 14 bases between them. CDR3 length: 16 residues. Germline CDR1 SGHNT, CDR2 YENEEA. The CDR3 DNA follows: TGTGCCAGCAGTCGGGGGGTGACAGCAACTAATGAAAAACTGTTTTTT. It encodes CASSRGVTATNEKLFF.

V usage is TRBV10-3 and J usage is TRBJ1-5; perhaps TRBD1 as D (6 bases). The CDR3 consists of 13 residues. Trimming cost V 10 bases and J 4 bases, with 14 bases left between them. Germline lookup yields CDR1 ENHRY and CDR2 SYGVKD. This CDR3 reads CATHDRLNQPQHF. In DNA, the CDR3 is TGTGCCACCCACGACAGGTTGAATCAGCCCCAGCATTTT.

This clonotype showed up many times. The chain couples TRBV28 to TRBJ2-1, with a possible D match to TRBD1 (6 bases). Germline values: CDR1 MDHEN, CDR2 SYDVKM. V shed 6 bases and J shed 4 bases, with 13 bases lying between them. The length of the CDR3 is 14 residues. The CDR3 is CASSPYREYNEQFF. DNA of the CDR3: TGTGCCAGCAGCCCGTACAGGGAATACAATGAGCAGTTCTTC.

This clonotype was seen many times. This sequence joins TRBV6-1 and TRBJ1-1, with 7 bases identical to TRBD1. The junction had 5 bases not matched to a gene; V was cut back by 6 bases and J by 1 base. The CDR3 sequence is 14 residues long. Germline-derived CDR1 and CDR2 are MNHNS and SASEGT. CDR3 DNA: TGTGCCAGCAGCTCCCGGGACAGGAACACTGAAGCTTTCTTT. This translates into CASSSRDRNTEAFF.

V is TRBV28 and J is TRBJ2-7; possibly TRBD1 or TRBD2 for D (5 bases each). Trimming pared 3 bases from V and 1 base from J, leaving 16 bases between. Germline loops: CDR1 MDHEN, CDR2 SYDVKM. This CDR3 is 16 amino acids long. CDR3 nucleotide sequence: TGTGCCAGCAGTTTCCTCCCGGGACGCATTTCCTACGAGCAGTACTTC. Its translation: CASSFLPGRISYEQYF.

In its sample, this clonotype was seen a few times. J is TRBJ2-7 and V is TRBV6-1, with D maybe TRBD2 (6 bases). Trimming pared 8 bases from V and 7 bases from J, leaving 21 bases between. Germline CDR1 and CDR2: MNHNS and SASEGT. The CDR3 spans 14 residues. The CDR3 nucleotides read TGTGCCAGCTATCCTACTAGCTTCTCTGGAGAGCAGTACTTC. Amino acids: CASYPTSFSGEQYF.

The sample holds many counts of this clonotype. The chain employs TRBV10-3 and TRBJ2-2, with D hard to call. This CDR3 has 13 amino acids. V dropped 2 bases and J dropped 5 bases, with 6 bases sitting between them. Germline loops: CDR1 ENHRY, CDR2 SYGVKD. The CDR3 sequence is CAISEQPTGELFF. The DNA for the CDR3 is TGTGCCATCAGTGAGCAACCAACCGGGGAGCTGTTTTTT.

This chain joins TRBV5-1 and TRBJ2-1; possible D gene TRBD2, 6 bases. The CDR3 is made up of 16 amino acids. The germline V and J ends were trimmed by 0 bases and 12 bases, with 22 bases remaining between them. The germline V gene has CDR1 SGHRS and CDR2 YFSETQ. The CDR3 loop reads CASSLDPLAMYIGQFF. CDR3 DNA sequence: TGCGCCAGCAGCTTGGATCCCCTAGCGATGTACATCGGGCAGTTCTTC.

There are many counts of this clonotype. The chain joins TRBV2 to TRBJ1-2, with D hard to call. The CDR3 runs to 14 residues. In germline, CDR1 is SNHLY, CDR2 FYNNEI. V was cut by 4 bases and J by 0 bases, with 9 bases left in between. CDR3 amino acids: CASSGPETNYGYTF. CDR3 DNA: TGTGCCAGCAGTGGGCCGGAAACTAACTATGGCTACACCTTC.

Comments on this clonotype: One junction end does not reproduce the germline sequence, and a read error may be involved. This chain joins TRBV11-1 and TRBJ1-2, with a weak D call TRBD1 (5 bases). The CDR3 sequence is 14 residues long. Germline V gene lookup returns CDR1 SGHAT and CDR2 FQDESV (reference sequence). As DNA, the CDR3 is TGCGCCAGCAGCCAAGATCCCTATGGGGGTGGCTACACCTTC. Protein: CASSQDPYGGGYTF. The entire variable domain, with the rest obtained from reference TRBV11-1 and TRBJ1-2, is as follows: EAEVAQSPRYKITEKSQAVAFWCDPISGHATLYWYRQILGQGPELLVQFQDESVVDDSQLPKDRFSAERLKGVDSTLKIQPAELGDSAMYLCASSQDPYGGGYTFGSGTRLTVV.

This clonotype was counted many times. This chain uses TRBV9 with TRBJ2-2, with TRBD2 identical over 8 bases. The germline V gene encodes CDR1 SGDLS and CDR2 YYNGEE. V dropped 1 base and J dropped 0; count of bases not matched to a gene: 5. The length of the CDR3 is 17 residues. The CDR3 here is CASSVLAGPPNTGELFF. In nucleotides, the CDR3 is TGTGCCAGCAGCGTATTAGCGGGGCCGCCGAACACCGGGGAGCTGTTTTTT.

The sample holds many counts of this clonotype. The chain uses TRBV12-3 or TRBV12-4 and TRBJ2-1; D not certain. V was pared by 3 bases and J by 1 base, with 10 bases between. The CDR3 spans 15 residues. CDR3 loop: CASSFGSLSYNEQFF. In nucleotides, the CDR3 is TGTGCCAGCAGTTTTGGTAGTCTGTCCTACAATGAGCAGTTCTTC.

For this clonotype: This may be a read error: a much more frequent sequence differs by one nucleotide. J is TRBJ2-1 and V is TRBV7-2; TRBD1 might be the D (7 bases). Germline assignment: CDR1 SGHTA and CDR2 FQGNSA. This CDR3 contains 15 residues. The CDR3 DNA reads TGTGCCAGCAGTTCAGGGGGGAGCTCCTACAATGAGCTGTTCTTC. This codes for CASSSGGSSYNELFF.

In nucleotides, the CDR3 is TGTGCCAGCTCACCCCACAGGGACAGTACCTCCTACAATGAGCAGTTCTTC. Protein: CASSPHRDSTSYNEQFF. The chain recombines TRBV18 with TRBJ2-1; 7 bases match TRBD1. V was pared by 3 bases and J by 0 bases, with 8 bases of the junction left unmatched. The CDR3 has 17 residues. CDR1 is KGHSH and CDR2 is LQKENI in the germline V gene.

This chain links TRBV7-2 with TRBJ1-2; D is possibly TRBD1 (5 bases). V shed 6 bases and J shed 5 bases, with 10 bases lying between them. Germline V lookup: CDR1 SGHTA, CDR2 FQGNSA. This CDR3 comprises 12 residues. The CDR3 DNA reads TGTGCCAGCAGATGGGGGGAGTATGGCTACACCTTC. It yields the protein CASRWGEYGYTF.

This clonotype has a handful of counts. V usage is TRBV3-1 and J usage is TRBJ2-1, with 12 positions matching TRBD2. The germline V gene encodes CDR1 LGHDT and CDR2 YNNKEL (reference sequence). This CDR3 spans 16 amino acids. V shed 4 bases and J 10 bases; nucleotides not matched to a gene: 11. In nucleotides, the CDR3 is TGTGCCAGCAGCCCTTTTGCTAGCGGGAGGGCAGTAGAGCAGTTCTTC. Protein product: CASSPFASGRAVEQFF.

This clonotype occurred many times. This chain joins TRBV30 and TRBJ1-1; TRBD1 agrees at 7 bases. This CDR3 has 13 amino acids. CDR1 and CDR2 (germline): GTSNPN, SVGIG (reference sequence). V lost 7 bases to trimming and J lost 4 bases; unmatched junction nucleotides: 9. In nucleotides, the CDR3 is TGTGCCTCTCTAGGGCAGGGGGGCACTGAAGCTTTCTTT. It encodes CASLGQGGTEAFF.

This clonotype was seen only a few times. The V and J genes are TRBV18 and TRBJ1-1, with D hard to call. V was cut by 0 bases and J by 2 bases, with 7 bases left in between. Germline assignment: CDR1 KGHSH and CDR2 LQKENI. The CDR3 runs 14 residues. CDR3 protein: CASSPPGTNTEAFF. CDR3 sequence (DNA): TGTGCCAGCTCACCACCGGGAACAAACACTGAAGCTTTCTTT. The whole variable domain, remainder taken from reference TRBV18 and TRBJ1-1, is NAGVMQNPRHLVRRRGQEARLRCSPMKGHSHVYWYRQLPEEGLKFMVYLQKENIIDESGMPKERFSAEFPKEGPSILRIQQVVRGDSAAYFCASSPPGTNTEAFFGQGTRLTVV.

In its sample, this clonotype was seen a few times. This chain uses TRBV30 with TRBJ1-1; 8 nucleotides agree with TRBD1. The V gene's germline CDR1 is GTSNPN and CDR2 SVGIG (reference sequence). The CDR3 has 14 amino acids. Trimming cost V 8 bases and J 3 bases; bases outside gene matches: 11. CDR3 bases: TGTGCCGCCTTGACAGGGGAATACGACACTGAAGCTTTCTTT. It specifies CAALTGEYDTEAFF. The full variable domain, completed using reference TRBV30 and TRBJ1-1, is SQTIHQWPATLVQPVGSPLSLECTVEGTSNPNLYWYRQAAGRGLQLLFYSVGIGQISSEVPQNLSASRPQDRQFILSSKKLLLSDSGFYLCAALTGEYDTEAFFGQGTRLTVV.

In this sample, this clonotype turned up a few times. V is TRBV6-6 and J is TRBJ2-7; TRBD1 or TRBD2 may be the D gene (7 bases each). Germline assignment: CDR1 MNHNY and CDR2 SVGAGI (reference sequence). CDR3 size: 16 residues. V lost 2 bases to trimming and J lost 6 bases, with 20 bases between them. The CDR3 reads CASSYRRQGGFFEQYF. CDR3 nucleotides: TGTGCCAGCAGTTACCGCCGACAGGGAGGGTTTTTCGAGCAGTACTTC.

This clonotype was seen at least ten times. V is TRBV2 and J is TRBJ2-3, with TRBD1 matching over 11 bases. V shed 7 bases and J 7 bases; nucleotides not matched to a gene: 7. CDR1 and CDR2 from the germline V gene are SNHLY and FYNNEI. The CDR3 is 14 residues long. The CDR3 bases are TGTGCCAGCACCCCGGACAGGGGGCAGAATACGCAGTATTTT. It yields the protein CASTPDRGQNTQYF.